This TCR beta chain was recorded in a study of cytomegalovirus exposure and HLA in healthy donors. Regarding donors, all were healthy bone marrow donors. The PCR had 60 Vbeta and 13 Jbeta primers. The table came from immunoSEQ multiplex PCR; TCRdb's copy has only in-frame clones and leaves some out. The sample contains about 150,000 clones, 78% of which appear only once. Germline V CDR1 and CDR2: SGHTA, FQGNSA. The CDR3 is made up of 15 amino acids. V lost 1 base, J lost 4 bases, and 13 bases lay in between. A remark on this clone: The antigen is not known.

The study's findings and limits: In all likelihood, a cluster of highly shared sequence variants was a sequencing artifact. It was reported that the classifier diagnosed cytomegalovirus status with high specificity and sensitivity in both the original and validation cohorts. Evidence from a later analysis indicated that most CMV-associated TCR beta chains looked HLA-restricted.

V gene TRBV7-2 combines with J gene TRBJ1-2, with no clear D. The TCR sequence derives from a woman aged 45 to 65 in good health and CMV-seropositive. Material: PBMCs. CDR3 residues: CASSLGLAEPYGYTF. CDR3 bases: TGTGCCAGCAGCTTAGGATTAGCCGAACCCTATGGCTACACCTTC. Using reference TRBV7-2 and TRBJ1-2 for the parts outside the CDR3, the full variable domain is GAGVSQSPSNKVTEKGKDVELRCDPISGHTALYWYRQSLGQGLEFLIYFQGNSAPDKSGLPSDRFSAERTGGSVSTLTIQRTQQEDSAVYLCASSLGLAEPYGYTFGSGTRLTVV.